In this sample, the clone carrying this TCR beta chain turned up a few times. At least 3 on the Clinical Activity Score was recorded for ophthalmopathy patients, who also had NOSPECS grade at least 4 and duration under 3 months. Thyroid ultrasound, orbital computed tomography, clinical symptoms, and serum thyroxine and TRAb underpinned diagnoses. The source material, RNA transcripts, was used to amplify TCR beta CDR3 regions. The TCR CDR3 was amplified in a first-round RT-PCR using the HTBI primer set. TCRdb independently ran MiXCR on the multiplex PCR reads; one entry per CDR3 protein. In the table there are about 380,000 distinct CDR3 sequences, approximately 18% of which are singletons. From germline, CDR1 is ENHRY and CDR2 SYGVKD. The CDR3 covers 14 residues. V gave up 4 bases and J gave up 8 bases, with 17 bases separating them. The data stem from a study of T cells in Graves' hyperthyroidism and ophthalmopathy.

The sample taken for sequencing was blood. The genes are TRBV10-3 and TRBJ1-2, with D possibly matching TRBD1 (6 bases). The TCR was taken from a man between 18 and 29 years old with Graves' ophthalmopathy. The CDR3 nucleotides are TGTGCCATCAGTGGACAGGACACGCTGTACGGCTACACCTTC. Protein sequence: CAISGQDTLYGYTF.